This T cell receptor beta chain comes out of a study of T cells after yellow fever vaccination. As for the study in general: Fractions of low cell number were prepared using SMART-Seq v4 Ultra Low Input. Study-wide points: There was a small share of clonotypes that showed up in both the CD4 and CD8 compartments.

TCR cDNA was made by 5'RACE template switching, adding a universal primer site and UMIs. TCRdb redid the calling of the 5' RACE reads with MiXCR, one entry per CDR3 protein. The sample carries 300,000 or so distinct CDR3 sequences, 10% to 15% recorded once. Per germline, CDR1 MNHEY and CDR2 SVGEGT. With V trimmed by 6 bases and J by 6 bases, 10 bases remained unmatched. The CDR3 extends over 15 amino acids. This clonotype was detected a few times. Its antigen is still unknown. This receptor was obtained from a man aged 25 to 45 who received the YFV17D yellow fever vaccine. This sequence joins TRBV6-2 or TRBV6-3 and TRBJ2-1, with TRBD2 identical over 8 bases. The specimen comprised CD4+ T cells sorted from PBMCs, sampled 45 days after the yellow fever booster vaccination. For the CDR3, the DNA is TGTGCCAGCAGCCCCACGGCGGGAGGTTTCAATGAGCAGTTCTTC. This encodes CASSPTAGGFNEQFF.